This T cell receptor (beta chain) emerged from a study of CD8+CD57+ T cells in acquired aplastic anemia (dated by TCRdb to 2016 to 2019). For the wider study: On average, sorted CD4+ and CD8+ cells yielded 3.2 ug of extracted DNA, with a range of about 0.19 to 30 ug.

With regard to this clonotype: Its antigen is not yet known. No much larger clone is present one base from it, and per-base qualities are unavailable.

In this study, sorted CD4+ and CD8+ T cells from the blood of healthy subjects and of severe aplastic anemia patients had their TCR repertoires deep-sequenced. Ficoll-Paque density gradient centrifugation was used to isolate peripheral blood mononuclear cells. Before DNA extraction, CD4+ and CD8+ T cells were sorted by FACS or by magnetic beads. Study-wide conclusions, independent of this receptor: Patients and healthy controls showed no significant difference in CD8+ Simpson's diversity (P=0.060). Twenty-nine CD8+ CDR3 sequences were found in both patients and controls but appeared to be highly expressed in patients and within the immunodominant clones of the patients.

Genomic DNA served as template for TCR beta VDJ combination and CDR3 sequence profiling. An Illumina HiSeq 2000 was used for TCR repertoire sequencing. The source study handled its data this way. TRBV/TRBJ rearrangement plots, CDR3 size and DJ length profiles, and Simpson's diversity index were used to assess repertoires. Whichever DNA sequence was most abundant in the deep sequencing data was defined as the immunodominant clone. CDR3 amino acid sequences were checked for sharing between subjects and were compared against published repertoires and the VDJdb database. Starting from the raw public reads, TCRdb applied fastp trimming at Q25, assembled clones with MiXCR and retained in-frame beta chains. Rows matching on CDR3 protein sequence are summarized as one entry with the most common DNA and genes. Here the V and J calls rest on TCRdb's processing, not on the authors' analysis. Counted in this sample were 250,000 to 350,000 distinct CDR3 sequences; around three fifths of them appeared once. Around 8% of the sample is taken by the ten largest.

The receptor comes from a human donor with severe aplastic anemia or a healthy control (not recorded which). Source material: sorted CD4+, CD8+, or CD8+CD57+ T cells (not recorded which) from PBMCs.

The bases are TGCAGTGCTCCAAGCGGGAGGGGGTACAATGAGCAGTTCTTC. This is translated as CSAPSGRGYNEQFF. The chain couples TRBV20-1 to TRBJ2-1; 10 central nucleotides agree with TRBD2. CDR1 and CDR2 are drawn from the germline V gene (reference sequence): DFQATT, SNEGSKA. From the cysteine up to the phenylalanine, the CDR3 has a length of 14 residues. This entry keeps only the CDR3 DNA: 42 bases, framed from base 1. V is pruned by 5 bases and J by 4 bases, leaving 5 bases of the junction without a gene match.